The 25 T cell receptor beta chains in this list originate from one sample, sequenced in a study of shared clonotypes between healthy human individuals. Clones were sequenced by immunoSEQ multiplex PCR, and TCRdb holds only the in-frame ones, with some missing. The sample includes more than 2 million clones, 95% of them seen just once. Sample: naive CD4+ T cells sorted from blood. Subset meaning: CD45RA+ positively selected. These receptors were obtained from a man aged 18 to 30 in good health.

About this clone: The same CDR3 can be traced to other DNA sequences in this sample. V is TRBV18 and J is TRBJ2-1; D call uncertain. V was pared by 3 bases and J by 2 bases, with 5 bases between. The length of the CDR3 is 13 residues. CDR1 and CDR2 from the germline V gene are KGHSH and LQKENI. In DNA form, the CDR3 reads TGTGCCAGCTCACCGATTCCCTACAATGAGCAGTTCTTC. Protein product: CASSPIPYNEQFF.

V and J are TRBV18 and TRBJ1-2; 9 bases line up with TRBD1. Germline V gene data show CDR1 as KGHSH and CDR2 as LQKENI. The CDR3 runs to 15 residues. Unmatched junction bases numbered 7, after V lost 0 bases and J lost 8 bases. The CDR3 is CASSPPSRTGEGYTF. DNA for the CDR3: TGTGCCAGCTCACCACCGTCAAGGACAGGGGAAGGCTACACCTTC. The full variable domain, with the rest looked up from reference TRBV18 and TRBJ1-2, is NAGVMQNPRHLVRRRGQEARLRCSPMKGHSHVYWYRQLPEEGLKFMVYLQKENIIDESGMPKERFSAEFPKEGPSILRIQQVVRGDSAAYFCASSPPSRTGEGYTFGSGTRLTVV.

This clone was seen just once. This sample also contains other DNA sequences that code for the same CDR3. The chain links TRBV7-9 to TRBJ2-5; D unresolved. The germline gives CDR1 SEHNR, CDR2 FQNEAQ (reference sequence). The V gene lost 0 bases and the J gene lost 5 bases, with 10 bases spanning the gap. CDR3 length equals 14 residues. The CDR3 protein is CASSLAGVGETQYF. The DNA of the CDR3 is TGTGCCAGCAGCTTAGCGGGTGTTGGGGAGACCCAGTACTTC.

In DNA form, the CDR3 reads TGTGCCATCAGTGAGGGAGGGAACCAAGAGACCCAGTACTTC. Protein: CAISEGGNQETQYF. V usage is TRBV10-3 and J usage is TRBJ2-5; TRBD2 might be the D (6 bases). The CDR3 extends over 14 amino acids. CDR1 and CDR2 from the germline V gene are ENHRY and SYGVKD. Trimming pared 2 bases from V and 0 bases from J, leaving 7 bases between.

The chain combines TRBV7-9 with TRBJ2-2, with D uncertain. The CDR3 consists of 12 residues. Germline V gene data show CDR1 as SEHNR and CDR2 as FQNEAQ (reference sequence). With 4 bases removed from V and 6 bases from J, the gap between germline ends came to 6 bases. CDR3 sequence: CASSSRPGELFF. The CDR3, as DNA: TGTGCCAGCAGCTCACGACCCGGGGAGCTGTTTTTT.

This clone occurred once. The chain recombines TRBV13 with TRBJ2-4, with D unresolved. Germline V gene data show CDR1 as PRHDT and CDR2 as FYEKMQ (reference sequence). Trimming took 5 bases from V and 9 from J, leaving 17 bases between them. The CDR3 is 14 residues long. The CDR3 DNA is TGTGCCAGCAGCCTGAGGATACCCGATTCCATTCAGTACTTC. This gives the protein CASSLRIPDSIQYF.

This chain links TRBV7-9 with TRBJ2-5; 8 nucleotides line up with TRBD1. The CDR3 is made up of 15 amino acids. Germline V gene sequence: CDR1 SEHNR, CDR2 FQNEAQ (reference sequence). The V segment lost 1 base and the J segment 0 bases; nucleotides outside the gene matches: 1. CDR3 sequence reads: CASSLGDRNQETQYF. The CDR3 coding sequence is TGTGCCAGCAGCTTAGGGGACAGGAACCAAGAGACCCAGTACTTC.

This clone is a singleton in its sample. CDR3 residues: CASSGYRDTRGRTEAFF. Written as DNA, the CDR3 is TGTGCCAGCAGCGGATACCGGGACACCCGGGGGAGGACTGAAGCTTTCTTT. The chain uses TRBV13 and TRBJ1-1, with D possibly matching TRBD1 (6 bases). The V gene lost 5 bases and the J gene lost 5 bases, with 24 bases spanning the gap. The V gene's germline CDR1 is PRHDT and CDR2 FYEKMQ (reference sequence). The CDR3 extends over 17 amino acids.

CDR3 sequence reads: CASSSWSTDTQYF. CDR3 coding DNA: TGTGCCAGCAGCTCCTGGTCCACAGATACGCAGTATTTT. V usage is TRBV11-3 and J usage is TRBJ2-3; D not resolved. Trimming cost V 4 bases and J 2 bases, with 7 bases left between them. Germline values: CDR1 SGHNT, CDR2 YENEEA. The CDR3 is 13 amino acids.

This chain uses TRBV15 with TRBJ1-1; 8 nucleotides agree with TRBD1. J gave up 5 bases and V 2 bases, and 4 bases lay outside the gene matches. CDR3 size: 14 residues. Germline CDR1 is LNHNV and CDR2 is YYDKDF (reference sequence). CDR3 sequence: CATSRPTGGTEAFF. DNA for the CDR3: TGTGCCACCAGCAGACCTACAGGGGGAACTGAAGCTTTCTTT.

Here the CDR3 reads CASSSLNSGRAKNIQYF. CDR3 DNA sequence: TGTGCCAGCAGCTCTCTAAATAGCGGGAGGGCAAAAAACATTCAGTACTTC. The chain has TRBV5-8 and TRBJ2-4, with 11 bases lining up with TRBD2. The J segment lost 4 bases and the V segment lost 3 bases, leaving 9 bases of the junction unmatched. CDR1 is SGHTS, CDR2 YDEGEE, per germline. CDR3 length equals 17 residues.

The chain combines TRBV28 with TRBJ1-6, with unresolved D. From germline, CDR1 is MDHEN and CDR2 SYDVKM. The CDR3 has 14 amino acids. The ends were cut back, 5 bases at V and 7 bases at J, with 12 bases in the middle. The CDR3 DNA reads TGTGCCAGCAGTCCTCCCTCGACCAATTCACCCCTCCACTTT. It codes for CASSPPSTNSPLHF.

CDR3 protein: CASSLYGTLGNYNEQFF. The DNA for the CDR3 is TGTGCCAGCAGCTTATACGGGACCCTGGGGAACTACAATGAGCAGTTCTTC. This rearrangement joins TRBV7-2 to TRBJ2-1; D might be TRBD1 or TRBD2, each matching 5 bases. The CDR3 loop spans 17 amino acids. Germline V lookup: CDR1 SGHTA, CDR2 FQGNSA. Deletions cut 2 bases from V and 3 bases from J, with 17 bases between.

With regard to this clone: This specimen includes other DNA sequences encoding the same CDR3. The chain couples TRBV19 to TRBJ1-3; D is unclear. Trimming cost V 3 bases and J 4 bases, with 4 bases left between them. The CDR3 has 12 residues. The germline V gene encodes CDR1 LNHDA and CDR2 SQIVND (reference sequence). The CDR3 protein is CASSITGNTIYF. In DNA form, the CDR3 reads TGTGCCAGTAGTATCACCGGAAACACCATATATTTT.

This chain connects TRBV11-2 to TRBJ2-7, with unresolved D. The CDR3 totals 13 residues. V was pared by 5 bases and J by 0 bases, with 8 bases between. The V gene's germline CDR1 is SGHAT and CDR2 FQNNGV. The CDR3 loop reads CASSPDVSYEQYF. The DNA of the CDR3 is TGTGCCAGCAGCCCCGACGTCTCCTACGAGCAGTACTTC.

CDR3 region: CASSLTGFSTDTQYF. The CDR3 coding sequence is TGTGCCAGCAGCTTGACAGGATTCTCCACAGATACGCAGTATTTT. V is TRBV5-4 and J is TRBJ2-3; D possibly corresponds to TRBD1 (5 bases). Germline V gene lookup returns CDR1 SGHNT and CDR2 YYREEE (reference sequence). Trimming removed 1 base from V and 2 bases from J, with 11 bases in between. This CDR3 region has 15 residues.

The chain is built from TRBV7-1 and TRBJ2-7; 11 bases are a match to TRBD2. TRBV7-1 is recorded as an ORF, its role being uncertain. V shed 4 bases, J shed 2 bases, and the junction held 7 bases outside the gene matches. The CDR3 loop spans 16 amino acids. The CDR3, as DNA: TGTGCCAGCAGCTTTGGACTAGCGGGTGGGGCCTACGAGCAGTACTTC. Translation: CASSFGLAGGAYEQYF.

The chain is built from TRBV5-1 and TRBJ2-1; TRBD2 might be the D (6 bases). Germline V gene sequence: CDR1 SGHRS, CDR2 YFSETQ. The V gene lost 2 bases and the J gene lost 1 base, with 10 bases spanning the gap. The CDR3 runs to 15 residues. The CDR3 bases are TGCGCCAGCAGCTTCCGGGACTGGTCCTACAATGAGCAGTTCTTC. Its protein product is CASSFRDWSYNEQFF.

This rearrangement joins TRBV6-1 to TRBJ1-5; 7 bases map to TRBD1. This CDR3 region has 12 residues. V lost 7 bases and J lost 5; bases outside the gene matches: 2. Germline assignment: CDR1 MNHNS and CDR2 SASEGT. The CDR3 region is CASTQGDQPQHF. The CDR3 nucleotides are TGTGCCAGCACCCAGGGGGATCAGCCCCAGCATTTT.

This clone was picked up one time. A single base separates this from a much larger clone, so it may be a read error. The conserved phenylalanine or tryptophan is not found at the CDR3 terminus, so this likely reflects a read error. The limits of the CDR3 on the DNA are not certain, so only TCRdb's listed CDR3 is given. The chain employs TRBV21-1 and TRBJ2-7. TRBV21-1 represents a pseudogene. The CDR3 totals 17 residues, both ends included. This CDR3 reads CASSAPVRDRECYEQYL.

J is TRBJ1-2 and V is TRBV30; D is undetermined. The CDR3 has 12 amino acids. The germline V gene has CDR1 GTSNPN and CDR2 SVGIG (reference sequence). V dropped 2 bases and J dropped 5 bases, with 9 bases sitting between them. In DNA, the CDR3 is TGTGCCTGGAGTCCCGAGGTGTATGGCTACACCTTC. It specifies CAWSPEVYGYTF.

V usage is TRBV27 and J usage is TRBJ1-4; 8 bases are a match to TRBD1. Germline V CDR1 and CDR2: MNHEY, SMNVEV (reference sequence). V shed 6 bases and J 8 bases; nucleotides not matched to a gene: 11. The CDR3 has 15 residues. CDR3 amino acids: CASSSFRSGGEKLFF. DNA of the CDR3: TGTGCCAGCAGCTCATTTCGGTCAGGGGGCGAAAAACTGTTTTTT.

The chain recombines TRBV5-6 with TRBJ2-1; TRBD1 matches 12 bases. The CDR3 sequence is 15 residues long. Germline CDR1 SGHDT, CDR2 YYEEEE. The J segment lost 6 bases and the V segment lost 1 base, leaving 2 bases of the junction unmatched. CDR3 in DNA: TGTGCCAGCAGCTTGTCGGGACAGGGGGCCAATGAGCAGTTCTTC. It codes for CASSLSGQGANEQFF.

This rearrangement joins TRBV5-1 to TRBJ2-2, with TRBD1 identical over 7 bases. CDR1 SGHRS and CDR2 YFSETQ come from the germline V gene. The CDR3 is 14 residues long. Trimming took 7 bases from V and 5 from J; bases not matched to a gene: 8. The CDR3 bases are TGCGCCAGCCAAGACAGGGCTTTTACCGGGGAGCTGTTTTTT. This sequence encodes CASQDRAFTGELFF.

The CDR3 loop is CAWRETYNSPLHF. The CDR3 nucleotides read TGTGCCTGGAGGGAAACCTATAATTCACCCCTCCACTTT. The gene calls are TRBV30 and TRBJ1-6; D is uncertain. The length of the CDR3 is 13 residues. Germline V gene lookup returns CDR1 GTSNPN and CDR2 SVGIG (reference sequence). V was trimmed by 3 bases and J by 2 bases, leaving 5 bases between them.